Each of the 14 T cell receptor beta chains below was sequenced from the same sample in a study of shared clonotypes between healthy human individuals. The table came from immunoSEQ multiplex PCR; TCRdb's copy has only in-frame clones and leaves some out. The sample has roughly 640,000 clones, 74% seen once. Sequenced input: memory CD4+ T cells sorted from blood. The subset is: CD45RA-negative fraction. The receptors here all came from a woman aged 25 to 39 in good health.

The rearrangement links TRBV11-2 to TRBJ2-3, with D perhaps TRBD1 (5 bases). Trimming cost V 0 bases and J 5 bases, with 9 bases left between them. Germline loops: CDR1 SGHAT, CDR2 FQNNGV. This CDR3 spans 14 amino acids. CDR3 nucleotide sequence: TGTGCCAGCAGCTTAGAGTCCAGGGAAGATACGCAGTATTTT. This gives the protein CASSLESREDTQYF.

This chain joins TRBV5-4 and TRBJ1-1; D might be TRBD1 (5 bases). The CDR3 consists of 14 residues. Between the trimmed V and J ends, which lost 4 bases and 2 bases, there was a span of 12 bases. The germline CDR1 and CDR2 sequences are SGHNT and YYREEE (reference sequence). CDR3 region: CASSAHGGNTEAFF. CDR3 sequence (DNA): TGTGCCAGCAGCGCCCACGGGGGTAACACTGAAGCTTTCTTT.

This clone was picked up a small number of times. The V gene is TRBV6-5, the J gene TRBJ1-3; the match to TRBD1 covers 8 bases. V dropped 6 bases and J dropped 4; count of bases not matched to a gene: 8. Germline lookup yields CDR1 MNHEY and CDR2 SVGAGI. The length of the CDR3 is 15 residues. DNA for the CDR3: TGTGCCAGCAGAGCCTCAGGGGGCGCCGGAAACACCATATATTTT. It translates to CASRASGGAGNTIYF.

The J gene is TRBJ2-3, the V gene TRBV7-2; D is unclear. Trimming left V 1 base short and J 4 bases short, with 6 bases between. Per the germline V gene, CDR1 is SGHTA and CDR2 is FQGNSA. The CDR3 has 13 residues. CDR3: CASSLEWADTQYF. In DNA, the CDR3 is TGTGCCAGCAGCTTAGAATGGGCAGATACGCAGTATTTT.

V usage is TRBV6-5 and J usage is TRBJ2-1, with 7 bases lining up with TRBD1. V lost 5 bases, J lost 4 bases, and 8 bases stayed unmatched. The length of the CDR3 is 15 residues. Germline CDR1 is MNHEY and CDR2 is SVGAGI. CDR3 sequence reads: CASSRAVDRYNEQFF. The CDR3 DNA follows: TGTGCCAGCAGTCGGGCCGTGGACAGGTACAATGAGCAGTTCTTC.

This CDR3 is CASSQTRPRGVTEAFF. In nucleotides, the CDR3 is TGCGCCAGCAGCCAAACCCGGCCAAGGGGTGTCACTGAAGCTTTCTTT. The J gene is TRBJ1-1, the V gene TRBV4-1; D might be TRBD1 (5 bases). In germline, CDR1 is MGHRA, CDR2 YSYEKL. The length of the CDR3 is 16 residues. Trimming left V 2 bases short and J 4 bases short, with 17 bases between.

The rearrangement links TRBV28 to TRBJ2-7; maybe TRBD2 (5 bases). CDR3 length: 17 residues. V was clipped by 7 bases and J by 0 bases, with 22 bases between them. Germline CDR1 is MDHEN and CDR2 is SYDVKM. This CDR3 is CASNGRGLPISSYEQYF. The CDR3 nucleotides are TGTGCCAGCAATGGACGAGGACTCCCTATAAGCTCCTACGAGCAGTACTTC. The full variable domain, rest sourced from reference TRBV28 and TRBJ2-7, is DVKVTQSSRYLVKRTGEKVFLECVQDMDHENMFWYRQDPGLGLRLIYFSYDVKMKEKGDIPEGYSVSREKKERFSLILESASTNQTSMYLCASNGRGLPISSYEQYFGPGTRLTVT.

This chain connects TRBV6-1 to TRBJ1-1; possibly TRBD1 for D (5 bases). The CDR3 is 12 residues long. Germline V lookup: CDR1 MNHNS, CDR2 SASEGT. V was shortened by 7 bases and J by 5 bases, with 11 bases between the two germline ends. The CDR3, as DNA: TGTGCCAGCAATCGGGGGGGGACTGAAGCTTTCTTT. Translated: CASNRGGTEAFF.

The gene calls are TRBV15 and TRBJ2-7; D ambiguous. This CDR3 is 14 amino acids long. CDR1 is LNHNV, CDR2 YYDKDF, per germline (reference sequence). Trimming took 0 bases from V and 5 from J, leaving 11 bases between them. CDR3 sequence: CATSRDIAVHEQYF. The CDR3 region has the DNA TGTGCCACCAGCAGAGATATAGCCGTCCACGAGCAGTACTTC.

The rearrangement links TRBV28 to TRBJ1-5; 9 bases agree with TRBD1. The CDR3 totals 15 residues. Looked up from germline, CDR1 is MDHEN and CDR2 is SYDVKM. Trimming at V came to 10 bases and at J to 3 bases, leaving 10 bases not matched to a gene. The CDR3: CATKDRGGINQPQHF. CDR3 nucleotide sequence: TGTGCCACCAAAGACAGGGGGGGGATCAATCAGCCCCAGCATTTT.

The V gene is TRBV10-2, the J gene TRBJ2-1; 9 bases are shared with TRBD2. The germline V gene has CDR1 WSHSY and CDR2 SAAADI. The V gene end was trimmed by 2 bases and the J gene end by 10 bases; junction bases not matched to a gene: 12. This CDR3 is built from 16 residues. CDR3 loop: CASSEVGSGSSMEQFF. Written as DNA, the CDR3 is TGCGCCAGCAGTGAGGTGGGTAGCGGGAGCTCGATGGAGCAGTTCTTC.

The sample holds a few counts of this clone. The CDR3 sequence: CASSSSGGVRNYGYTF. The CDR3, as DNA: TGTGCCAGCTCATCGAGCGGGGGGGTACGAAACTATGGCTACACCTTC. This chain links TRBV28 with TRBJ1-2, with D possibly being TRBD1 (5 bases). Germline V gene sequence: CDR1 MDHEN, CDR2 SYDVKM. The CDR3 is made up of 16 amino acids. V was clipped by 8 bases and J by 2 bases, with 21 bases between them.

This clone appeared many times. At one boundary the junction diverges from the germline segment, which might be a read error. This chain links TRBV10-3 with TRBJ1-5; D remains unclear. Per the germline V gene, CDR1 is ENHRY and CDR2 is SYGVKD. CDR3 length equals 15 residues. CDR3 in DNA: TGTGCCATCAGAGAGTCAGCGGGGATAGGACAGCCCCAGCATTTT. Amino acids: CAIRESAGIGQPQHF.

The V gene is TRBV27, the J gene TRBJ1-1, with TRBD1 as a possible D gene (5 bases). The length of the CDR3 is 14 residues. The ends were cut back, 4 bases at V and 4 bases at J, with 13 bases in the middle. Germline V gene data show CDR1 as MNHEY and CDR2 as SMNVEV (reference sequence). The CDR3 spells CASSSQGLGTEAFF. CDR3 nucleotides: TGTGCCAGCAGTTCGCAGGGTTTGGGCACTGAAGCTTTCTTT.